This entry lists 6 T cell receptor beta chains sequenced from one sample in a study of T cell responses to AZD1222 COVID-19 vaccine. The assay was immunoSEQ multiplex PCR, and TCRdb's table has in-frame clones only and misses some. The sample lists about 120,000 clones, more than 80% occurring once. The starting material was peripheral blood, obtained on day 0 of AZD1222 vaccination. The receptors stem from an adult in good health.

This chain joins TRBV4-1 and TRBJ1-2, with D possibly TRBD1 on 5 matching bases. Germline CDR1 MGHRA, CDR2 YSYEKL. V lost 7 bases, J lost 4 bases, and 10 bases lay in between. This CDR3 spans 12 amino acids. The CDR3 DNA is TGCGCCAGCATTGACAGCTCCTATGGCTACACCTTC. Its protein product is CASIDSSYGYTF.

V usage is TRBV3-1 (or the pseudogene TRBV3-2) and J usage is TRBJ2-3; no definite D call. With 1 base removed from V and 0 bases from J, the gap between germline ends came to 8 bases. There are 15 residues in the CDR3. Germline V gene data show CDR1 as LGHDT and CDR2 as YNNKEL (reference sequence). In DNA, the CDR3 is TGTGCCAGCAGCCAAGTGACCACGAGCACAGATACGCAGTATTTT. Translated: CASSQVTTSTDTQYF.

This sequence joins TRBV11-2 and TRBJ2-1; 9 bases fit TRBD2. Germline loops: CDR1 SGHAT, CDR2 FQNNGV. The CDR3 consists of 15 residues. V was clipped by 7 bases and J by 4 bases; unmatched bases: 8. The CDR3 sequence is CASTHRLAGYNEQFF. CDR3 sequence (DNA): TGTGCCAGCACCCACCGGCTAGCGGGATACAATGAGCAGTTCTTC.

This chain uses TRBV3-1 (or the pseudogene TRBV3-2) with TRBJ1-1; D gene uncertain. The CDR3 has 17 residues. V dropped 0 bases and J dropped 4 bases, with 18 bases sitting between them. Germline-derived CDR1 and CDR2 are LGHDT and YNNKEL (reference sequence). In DNA form, the CDR3 reads TGTGCCAGCAGCCAAGATCTTGGAAGGGTCTTCGGCACTGAAGCTTTCTTT. Protein sequence: CASSQDLGRVFGTEAFF.

This clone has just a few counts. One end of the junction is discordant with germline, which a read error may explain. The genes are TRBV7-3 and TRBJ2-1; 7 positions match TRBD2. There are 12 residues in the CDR3. The germline V gene encodes CDR1 SGHTA and CDR2 FQGTGA. CDR3 nucleotide sequence: TGTGCCAGCAGCTCCCCCGGGACTACCCCCGTCTTC. Its translation is CASSSPGTTPVF.

This clone appeared once. The chain couples TRBV14 to TRBJ1-2, with 11 bases that match TRBD1. Germline V CDR1 and CDR2: SGHDN, FVKESK. There are 17 residues in the CDR3. The J segment lost 5 bases and the V segment lost 0 bases, leaving 8 bases of the junction unmatched. Here the CDR3 reads CASSQEIGGQGAYGYTF. For the CDR3, the DNA is TGTGCCAGCAGCCAAGAGATTGGCGGACAGGGGGCGTATGGCTACACCTTC.